The following is a T cell receptor (beta chain) sequence with its context. Its specificity is unknown. Germline and genes: mouse. The missing CDR3 end, 1 residue past where the read stops, is filled in from the germline J gene. In germline, CDR1 is SGHLS, CDR2 HYDKME. This CDR3 comprises 14 residues. Trimming took 4 bases from V and 2 from J, leaving 12 bases between them. The data were taken from a study of tissue T cells after allogeneic stem cell transplantation. General study findings and limits: Tissue-detected TCR repertoire was only partly captured by blood and spleen T cells.

Survey-depth TCRbeta CDR3 sequencing reported V/J genes and productive frequencies. Method: immunoSEQ multiplex PCR; TCRdb's copy keeps in-frame clones and lacks some. The sample gives some 6,000 clones, 48% of which show up once; less than 40% is in the top ten. Time point denoted: mouse harvest day 14 after allogeneic transplant. The graft held 10^6 splenic CD5+ T cells and 10^7 T-cell-depleted bone marrow cells. Tissues came from B6→BALB/c major-mismatch GVHD mice at day 7 or 14. The sequence derives from a female BALB/c mouse given C57BL/6 T cells with graft-versus-host disease after an allogeneic hematopoietic cell transplant. The sample was gut tissue. The gene calls are TRBV12-2 and TRBJ2-5; D call uncertain. Incomplete CDR3 DNA: TGTGCCAGCTCCCGCGGACGGATCCAAGACACCCAGTAC. It specifies CASSRGRIQDTQY. The whole CDR3 sequence reads CASSRGRIQDTQYF.